This T cell receptor (beta chain) was sequenced in a study of human T cells and chemical hapten exposure. In its sample, this clonotype was seen many times. Time point of the sample: patch test 2, 6 weeks after DPC sensitization. Treatment: therapeutic diphenylcyclopropenone sensitization with weekly scalp DPC. The CDR3 extends over 13 amino acids. Germline trimming cut 4 bases from V and 8 bases from J; bases unmatched to any gene: 5. Germline CDR1 is SGHTA and CDR2 is FQGTGA. MiXCR, applied by TCRdb to the RACE reads, yields one record per CDR3 protein. Here the sample spans roughly 100,000 distinct CDR3 sequences, around 9.3% being singletons.

This clonotype was obtained from a woman aged 40-49 years with alopecia areata. Some clones in this sample may be carry-over from other donors' samples. The J gene is TRBJ1-2, the V gene TRBV7-3; 9 bases align to TRBD1. The sequencing here drew on whole blood, taken in connection with sensitization to the hapten diphenylcyclopropenone (DPC). This chain's CDR3 is CASSSGQGNGYTF. The CDR3 DNA reads TGTGCCAGCAGCTCCGGACAGGGGAACGGCTACACCTTC.